These 17 T cell receptor beta chains share one sample of origin, sequenced in a study of T cell responses to AZD1222 COVID-19 vaccine. Assay: immunoSEQ multiplex PCR; the TCRdb copy retains only in-frame clones and omits some. The sample holds about 180,000 clones, around 90% seen once. The starting material was peripheral blood, obtained on day 0 of AZD1222 vaccination. Receptors were obtained from an adult in good health.

V is TRBV7-9 and J is TRBJ2-7; 9 positions match TRBD1. Trimming removed 6 bases from V and 3 bases from J; junction bases left unmatched: 9. Germline CDR1 reads SEHNR; CDR2 reads FQNEAQ (reference sequence). The CDR3 is 15 residues long. This CDR3 is CASSLTGGVGYEQYF. CDR3 coding DNA: TGTGCCAGCAGTCTCACAGGGGGCGTCGGCTACGAGCAGTACTTC.

The rearrangement links TRBV4-3 to TRBJ2-6; the D is unclear. The germline gives CDR1 LGHNA, CDR2 YSLEER. Trimming cost V 0 bases and J 2 bases, with 8 bases left between them. The CDR3 spans 16 residues. The CDR3 is CASSQEGRAGANVLTF. As DNA, the CDR3 is TGCGCCAGCAGCCAAGAGGGTAGGGCTGGGGCCAACGTCCTGACTTTC.

J is TRBJ1-2 and V is TRBV6-5, with 7 bases aligning to TRBD1. Trimming cost V 6 bases and J 5 bases; bases outside gene matches: 6. The V gene's germline CDR1 is MNHEY and CDR2 SVGAGI. The CDR3 extends over 13 amino acids. CDR3 region: CASRRDSQYGYTF. CDR3 bases: TGTGCCAGCAGGCGGGACAGCCAATATGGCTACACCTTC.

As DNA, the CDR3 is TGTGCCAGCAGCGCAGACAGTGGGAAAGCTTTCTTT. Protein: CASSADSGKAFF. The gene calls are TRBV7-8 and TRBJ1-1; a weak D match, TRBD1 (5 bases). The length of the CDR3 is 12 residues. Germline CDR1 reads SGHVS; CDR2 reads FQNEAQ. V dropped 5 bases and J dropped 9 bases, with 13 bases sitting between them.

A single count supports this clone. J is TRBJ1-1 and V is TRBV7-9; D uncertain. Per the germline V gene, CDR1 is SEHNR and CDR2 is FQNEAQ (reference sequence). V lost 0 bases, J lost 10 bases, and 21 bases lay in between. The CDR3 is made up of 16 amino acids. CDR3 DNA sequence: TGTGCCAGCAGCTTAGCGGAATTTGGGTTCCAGGTTCGAGCTTTCTTT. Translated: CASSLAEFGFQVRAFF.

V and J are TRBV5-1 and TRBJ2-7, with D tentatively TRBD1 or TRBD2 (5 bases each). This CDR3 spans 14 amino acids. Germline CDR1 is SGHRS and CDR2 is YFSETQ. Trimming stripped 4 bases from V and 5 bases from J, with 16 bases between. This CDR3 is CASSTLGGGDEQYF. CDR3 DNA sequence: TGCGCCAGCAGCACCCTTGGGGGTGGCGACGAGCAGTACTTC.

This rearrangement joins TRBV21-1 to TRBJ1-5. TRBV21-1 is a documented pseudogene. The CDR3 contains 16 residues. CDR3 DNA: TGTGCCAGCAGCCAACAGCAGTCGGGGAGCAATCAGCCCCAGCATTTT. This codes for CASSQQQSGSNQPQHF.

The chain links TRBV5-8 to TRBJ1-2; D gene ambiguous. Germline V gene sequence: CDR1 SGHTS, CDR2 YDEGEE. The CDR3 loop spans 13 amino acids. The V end was cut by 4 bases, the J end by 6 bases, with 13 bases between. The CDR3 nucleotides are TGTGCCAGCAGCCGCGATAGAGATAATGGCTACACCTTC. This gives the protein CASSRDRDNGYTF.

The rearrangement links TRBV7-9 to TRBJ2-7, with TRBD1 identical over 10 bases. Germline trimming cut 1 base from V and 5 bases from J; bases unmatched to any gene: 5. There are 15 residues in the CDR3. The germline CDR1 and CDR2 sequences are SEHNR and FQNEAQ (reference sequence). CDR3 coding DNA: TGTGCCAGCAGCTTAGGGGGGACAGGGGTCGACGAGCAGTACTTC. Translated, it gives CASSLGGTGVDEQYF.

This chain connects TRBV6-2 or TRBV6-3 to TRBJ1-2; D might be TRBD1 (5 bases). The germline V gene has CDR1 MNHEY and CDR2 SVGEGT. The CDR3 runs 14 residues. The germline V and J ends were trimmed by 0 bases and 8 bases, with 13 bases remaining between them. For the CDR3, the DNA is TGTGCCAGCAGTTACTCCGGGGACCTTGGAGGCTACACCTTC. Amino acid sequence: CASSYSGDLGGYTF.

The CDR3 DNA reads TGTGCCAGCACCCTCGAGGGGAACCCAGATACGCAGTATTTT. This gives the protein CASTLEGNPDTQYF. The gene calls are TRBV5-4 and TRBJ2-3; tentatively, D is TRBD1 or TRBD2 (5 bases each). With 6 bases removed from V and 4 bases from J, the gap between germline ends came to 15 bases. Germline CDR1 and CDR2: SGHNT and YYREEE (reference sequence). The CDR3 length is 14 residues.

This clone has a single count. The chain carries TRBV12-3 or TRBV12-4 and TRBJ1-2; D is possibly TRBD1 (6 bases). The CDR3 runs 13 residues. The V and J ends lost 8 bases and 6 bases respectively, with 16 bases between them. CDR3 in DNA: TGTGCCAGCGCCATACAGGGTACAGATGGCTACACCTTC. Protein product: CASAIQGTDGYTF.

The genes are TRBV6-5 and TRBJ1-1; D possibly corresponds to TRBD1 (6 bases). The ends were cut back, 0 bases at V and 1 base at J, with 9 bases in the middle. The CDR3 consists of 15 residues. The V gene's germline CDR1 is MNHEY and CDR2 SVGAGI. CDR3: CASSYSTQGNTEAFF. Here the CDR3 DNA reads TGTGCCAGCAGTTACTCGACACAGGGGAACACTGAAGCTTTCTTT.

This clone was detected only once. This sequence joins TRBV27 and TRBJ2-2; D ambiguous. The CDR3 runs 14 residues. Germline V gene sequence: CDR1 MNHEY, CDR2 SMNVEV (reference sequence). The germline V and J ends were trimmed by 2 bases and 4 bases, with 8 bases remaining between them. The CDR3 sequence is CASSLPSGTGELFF. The CDR3 DNA is TGTGCCAGCAGTTTACCCTCAGGCACCGGGGAGCTGTTTTTT.

The J gene is TRBJ2-7, the V gene TRBV6-1; possibly TRBD1 for D (6 bases). Germline V gene sequence: CDR1 MNHNS, CDR2 SASEGT. The germline V and J ends were trimmed by 0 bases and 5 bases, with 11 bases remaining between them. The CDR3 is 14 residues long. The CDR3, as DNA: TGTGCCAGCAGTGAAGCTTGGGGGCCGAACGAGCAGTACTTC. Its translation is CASSEAWGPNEQYF.

The CDR3 here is CASSLRFGDKNTEAFF. CDR3 sequence (DNA): TGTGCCAGCAGCTTAAGGTTCGGAGACAAAAACACTGAAGCTTTCTTT. The chain joins TRBV11-2 to TRBJ1-1; no reliable D call. CDR1 and CDR2 from the germline V gene are SGHAT and FQNNGV. Trimming stripped 2 bases from V and 2 bases from J, with 15 bases between. The CDR3 spans 16 residues.

This clone was detected only once. The chain uses TRBV10-3 and TRBJ1-1, with D possibly matching TRBD1 (5 bases). V shed 6 bases and J shed 4 bases, with 9 bases lying between them. The length of the CDR3 is 12 residues. Germline lookup yields CDR1 ENHRY and CDR2 SYGVKD. This chain's CDR3 is CAISQGGTEAFF. Written as DNA, the CDR3 is TGTGCCATCAGCCAGGGAGGCACTGAAGCTTTCTTT.